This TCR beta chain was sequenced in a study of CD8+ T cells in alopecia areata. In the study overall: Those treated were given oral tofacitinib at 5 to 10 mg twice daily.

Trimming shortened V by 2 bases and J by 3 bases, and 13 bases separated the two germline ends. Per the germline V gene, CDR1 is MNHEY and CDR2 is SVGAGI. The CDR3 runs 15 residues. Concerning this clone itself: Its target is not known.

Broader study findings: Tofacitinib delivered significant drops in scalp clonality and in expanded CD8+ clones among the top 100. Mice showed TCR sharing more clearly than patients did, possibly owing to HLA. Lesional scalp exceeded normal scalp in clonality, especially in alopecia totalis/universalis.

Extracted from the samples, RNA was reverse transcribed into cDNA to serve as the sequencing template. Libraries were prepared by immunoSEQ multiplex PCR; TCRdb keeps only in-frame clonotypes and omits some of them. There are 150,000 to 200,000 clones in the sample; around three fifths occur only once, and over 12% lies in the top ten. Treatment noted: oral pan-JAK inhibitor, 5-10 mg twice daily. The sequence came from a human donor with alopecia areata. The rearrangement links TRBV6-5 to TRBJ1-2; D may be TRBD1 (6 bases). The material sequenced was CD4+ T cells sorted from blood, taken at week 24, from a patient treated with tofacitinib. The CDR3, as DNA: TGTGCCAGCAGTTACCTCCGACAGGAGCACTATGGCTACACCTTC. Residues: CASSYLRQEHYGYTF.